The 27 T cell receptor beta chains below come from one sample, sequenced in a study of OX40 agonist ivuxolimab in advanced cancers. TCRdb's table, derived via immunoSEQ multiplex PCR, lists solely in-frame clones and lacks some. The data hold about 70,000 clones, with around nine tenths observed a single time. Sample: CD4+ or CD8+ T cells sorted from blood, taken in a trial of the OX40 agonist ivuxolimab. These TCRs come from an adult with an advanced solid tumor such as melanoma, head and neck, liver or kidney cancer.

This CDR3 reads CASSVGRMNTEAFF. The CDR3 bases are TGTGCCAGCAGCGTGGGTCGGATGAACACTGAAGCTTTCTTT. The chain has TRBV9 and TRBJ1-1; no definite D call. V was clipped by 2 bases and J by 0 bases, with 8 bases between them. This CDR3 comprises 14 residues. Per the germline V gene, CDR1 is SGDLS and CDR2 is YYNGEE.

The gene calls are TRBV19 and TRBJ2-7, with 7 nucleotides matching TRBD1. The junction had 6 bases not matched to a gene; V was cut back by 7 bases and J by 3 bases. The CDR3 spans 13 residues. Germline lookup yields CDR1 LNHDA and CDR2 SQIVND (reference sequence). The CDR3 sequence is CASKSRDSYEQYF. The CDR3 DNA follows: TGTGCCAGTAAAAGCAGGGACAGCTACGAGCAGTACTTC.

The chain recombines TRBV27 with TRBJ1-4; a possible D gene is TRBD1 (5 bases). CDR3 size: 13 residues. V dropped 5 bases and J dropped 7 bases, with 11 bases sitting between them. Germline CDR1 and CDR2: MNHEY and SMNVEV (reference sequence). The CDR3 DNA follows: TGTGCCAGCAGTACAATAGGGGTTGAAAAACTGTTTTTT. It specifies CASSTIGVEKLFF.

This CDR3 is CASSPGQVNTGELFF. DNA for the CDR3: TGTGCCAGCTCACCGGGACAGGTCAACACCGGGGAGCTGTTTTTT. This chain links TRBV18 with TRBJ2-2; 8 bases agree with TRBD1. CDR1 is KGHSH and CDR2 is LQKENI in the germline V gene. This CDR3 has 15 residues. V shed 3 bases, J shed 2 bases, and the junction held 2 bases outside the gene matches.

This chain connects TRBV5-1 to TRBJ1-1, with 7 bases identical to TRBD1. Germline CDR1 and CDR2: SGHRS and YFSETQ. This CDR3 has 13 amino acids. The junction had 8 bases not matched to a gene; V was cut back by 6 bases and J by 6 bases. CDR3 nucleotide sequence: TGCGCCAGCACGACAGGGTATACCGCTGAAGCTTTCTTT. This encodes CASTTGYTAEAFF.

V gene TRBV11-2 combines with J gene TRBJ2-1, with D unclear. The CDR3 runs to 11 residues. Looked up from germline, CDR1 is SGHAT and CDR2 is FQNNGV. Trimming took 3 bases from V and 5 from J, leaving 2 bases between them. CDR3 loop: CASSFHNEQFF. For the CDR3, the DNA is TGTGCCAGCAGCTTTCACAATGAGCAGTTCTTC.

The V call is TRBV7-2, the J call TRBJ1-2; D unclear. The V end was cut by 1 base, the J end by 0 bases, with 3 bases between. CDR1 and CDR2 (germline): SGHTA, FQGNSA. The CDR3 is 13 residues long. The CDR3 sequence is CASSLVANYGYTF. CDR3 nucleotide sequence: TGTGCCAGCAGCTTAGTGGCTAACTATGGCTACACCTTC.

This chain links TRBV5-1 with TRBJ1-5; weak D call: TRBD1 (5 bases). V lost 0 bases to trimming and J lost 2 bases, with 12 bases between them. The germline gives CDR1 SGHRS, CDR2 YFSETQ. The CDR3 spans 16 residues. CDR3 sequence reads: CASSLVGGAGNQPQHF. The CDR3, as DNA: TGCGCCAGCAGCTTGGTTGGCGGGGCTGGCAATCAGCCCCAGCATTTT.

The chain carries TRBV18 and TRBJ2-2; D might be TRBD2 (6 bases). CDR3 length equals 16 residues. V gave up 2 bases and J gave up 4 bases, with 14 bases separating them. Per the germline V gene, CDR1 is KGHSH and CDR2 is LQKENI. The CDR3 sequence is CASSPGGRTRTGELFF. As DNA, the CDR3 is TGTGCCAGCTCACCAGGAGGGAGGACCCGCACCGGGGAGCTGTTTTTT.

This clone is deemed medium-sized. V and J are TRBV5-8 and TRBJ2-6, with TRBD1 as a possible D gene (5 bases). Trimming took off 4 bases at V and 0 bases at J, with 14 bases between the two ends. Germline assignment: CDR1 SGHTS and CDR2 YDEGEE. CDR3 length: 17 amino acids. The DNA for the CDR3 is TGTGCCAGCAGCCCTCTCATGGACAACTCTGGGGCCAACGTCCTGACTTTC. As protein: CASSPLMDNSGANVLTF. Drawing the rest from reference TRBV5-8 and TRBJ2-6, the complete variable domain is EAGVTQSPTHLIKTRGQQATLRCSPISGHTSVYWYQQALGLGLQFLLWYDEGEERNRGNFPPRFSGRQFPNYSSELNVNALELEDSALYLCASSPLMDNSGANVLTFGAGSRLTVL.

The chain employs TRBV18 and TRBJ2-1; maybe TRBD2 (6 bases). Germline V lookup: CDR1 KGHSH, CDR2 LQKENI. The V gene lost 3 bases and the J gene lost 0 bases, with 18 bases spanning the gap. The CDR3 covers 18 residues. Written as DNA, the CDR3 is TGTGCCAGCTCACCGAAGTCTGTTGTCGGGAGCTCCTACAATGAGCAGTTCTTC. Translated, it gives CASSPKSVVGSSYNEQFF. Based on the CDR3 plus reference TRBV18 and TRBJ2-1, the full variable domain is NAGVMQNPRHLVRRRGQEARLRCSPMKGHSHVYWYRQLPEEGLKFMVYLQKENIIDESGMPKERFSAEFPKEGPSILRIQQVVRGDSAAYFCASSPKSVVGSSYNEQFFGPGTRLTVL.

This chain uses TRBV5-1 with TRBJ1-5, with 7 bases lining up with TRBD1. V trimming: 2 bases; J trimming: 2 bases; junction bases outside the gene matches: 4. Germline values: CDR1 SGHRS, CDR2 YFSETQ. The CDR3 has 15 residues. The CDR3 DNA is TGCGCCAGCAGCTTTCAGGGGGATCGCAATCAGCCCCAGCATTTT. Its translation: CASSFQGDRNQPQHF.

The gene calls are TRBV5-4 and TRBJ2-1; D is unresolved. This CDR3 region has 14 residues. CDR1 SGHNT and CDR2 YYREEE come from the germline V gene (reference sequence). Trimming cost V 1 base and J 8 bases, with 13 bases left between them. The CDR3 reads CASSLSSGYYEQFF. The DNA for the CDR3 is TGTGCCAGCAGCTTGAGTTCCGGGTACTATGAGCAGTTCTTC.

The chain joins TRBV10-3 to TRBJ2-7; D could derive from TRBD1 or TRBD2 (5 bases each). The CDR3 has 12 amino acids. V lost 0 bases and J 6 bases, leaving 6 bases between the germline ends. The germline CDR1 and CDR2 sequences are ENHRY and SYGVKD. CDR3 protein: CAISESGGEQYF. CDR3 DNA: TGTGCCATCAGTGAGTCTGGGGGCGAGCAGTACTTC.

The chain carries TRBV19 and TRBJ2-3; D gene uncertain. V lost 7 bases, J lost 1 base, and 9 bases lay in between. Germline V gene sequence: CDR1 LNHDA, CDR2 SQIVND (reference sequence). This CDR3 has 13 amino acids. The CDR3 sequence is CASTTTGTDTQYF. The CDR3 region has the DNA TGTGCCAGTACCACGACGGGCACAGATACGCAGTATTTT. The full variable domain, in which reference TRBV19 and TRBJ2-3 provide the parts outside the CDR3, is DGGITQSPKYLFRKEGQNVTLSCEQNLNHDAMYWYRQDPGQGLRLIYYSQIVNDFQKGDIAEGYSVSREKKESFPLTVTSAQKNPTAFYLCASTTTGTDTQYFGPGTRLTVL.

This sequence joins TRBV7-2 and TRBJ2-3; possibly TRBD1 for D (5 bases). The CDR3 totals 14 residues. Germline CDR1 reads SGHTA; CDR2 reads FQGNSA. The ends were cut back, 1 base at V and 3 bases at J, with 8 bases in the middle. Here the CDR3 DNA reads TGTGCCAGCAGCTTAGGACAGCAAACAGATACGCAGTATTTT. This translates into CASSLGQQTDTQYF.

The chain recombines TRBV25-1 with TRBJ1-2; 9 positions agree with TRBD1. This CDR3 has 13 residues. The junction had 7 bases not matched to a gene; V was cut back by 8 bases and J by 6 bases. The germline V gene has CDR1 MGHDK and CDR2 SYGVNS. CDR3 DNA: TGTGCCAGCCAGGTGGGACAGGGCCATGGCTACACCTTC. Protein sequence: CASQVGQGHGYTF.

The chain recombines TRBV7-2 with TRBJ1-5; the match to TRBD1 covers 8 bases. This CDR3 comprises 14 residues. Germline values: CDR1 SGHTA, CDR2 FQGNSA. The J segment lost 7 bases and the V segment lost 1 base, leaving 3 bases of the junction unmatched. Written as DNA, the CDR3 is TGTGCCAGCAGCTTAGTTCAGGGGGCCCAGCCCCAGCATTTT. It is translated as CASSLVQGAQPQHF. The full variable domain, its missing parts supplied by reference TRBV7-2 and TRBJ1-5, is GAGVSQSPSNKVTEKGKDVELRCDPISGHTALYWYRQSLGQGLEFLIYFQGNSAPDKSGLPSDRFSAERTGGSVSTLTIQRTQQEDSAVYLCASSLVQGAQPQHFGDGTRLSIL.

This chain connects TRBV7-9 to TRBJ2-3; 9 bases line up with TRBD2. Per germline, CDR1 SEHNR and CDR2 FQNEAQ (reference sequence). The CDR3 is made up of 14 amino acids. The V gene end was trimmed by 3 bases and the J gene end by 4 bases; junction bases not matched to a gene: 2. The CDR3 region is CASSLGGRADTQYF. Written as DNA, the CDR3 is TGTGCCAGCAGCTTGGGCGGGAGGGCAGATACGCAGTATTTT. Complete variable domain (other parts from reference TRBV7-9 and TRBJ2-3): DTGVSQNPRHKITKRGQNVTFRCDPISEHNRLYWYRQTLGQGPEFLTYFQNEAQLEKSRLLSDRFSAERPKGSFSTLEIQRTEQGDSAMYLCASSLGGRADTQYFGPGTRLTVL.

The genes are TRBV6-7 and TRBJ2-6; 7 bases align to TRBD1. TRBV6-7 is sorted into the ORF group, with uncertain function. This CDR3 has 15 amino acids. V trimming: 4 bases; J trimming: 2 bases; junction bases outside the gene matches: 2. This chain's CDR3 is CASSSTGAGANVLTF. CDR3 sequence (DNA): TGTGCCAGCAGTTCAACAGGGGCTGGGGCCAACGTCCTGACTTTC.

The V gene is TRBV7-2, the J gene TRBJ2-1; TRBD2 agrees at 8 bases. CDR3 length: 15 amino acids. Germline loops: CDR1 SGHTA, CDR2 FQGNSA. J gave up 4 bases and V 2 bases, and 4 bases lay outside the gene matches. CDR3 protein: CASSLLPGGYNEQFF. For the CDR3, the DNA is TGTGCCAGCAGCTTACTCCCGGGAGGGTACAATGAGCAGTTCTTC. Together with reference TRBV7-2 and TRBJ2-1, the CDR3 gives the full variable domain: GAGVSQSPSNKVTEKGKDVELRCDPISGHTALYWYRQSLGQGLEFLIYFQGNSAPDKSGLPSDRFSAERTGGSVSTLTIQRTQQEDSAVYLCASSLLPGGYNEQFFGPGTRLTVL.

The chain is built from TRBV19 and TRBJ2-2; D is uncertain. This CDR3 has 13 amino acids. Looked up from germline, CDR1 is LNHDA and CDR2 is SQIVND (reference sequence). V gave up 5 bases and J gave up 4 bases, with 8 bases separating them. The DNA for the CDR3 is TGTGCCAGTAGTGTACTTAGCACCGGGGAGCTGTTTTTT. It encodes CASSVLSTGELFF.

This chain connects TRBV15 to TRBJ1-1; D call uncertain. V dropped 3 bases and J dropped 8 bases, with 16 bases sitting between them. Germline assignment: CDR1 LNHNV and CDR2 YYDKDF (reference sequence). The CDR3 contains 14 residues. CDR3: CATSRAQATLEAFF. CDR3 DNA: TGTGCCACCAGCAGGGCGCAGGCAACCCTAGAAGCTTTCTTT.

The chain couples TRBV7-2 to TRBJ1-3; tentative D call: TRBD1 (5 bases). The V end lost 1 base, the J end lost 4 bases, and 17 bases lay between the germline ends. Germline V lookup: CDR1 SGHTA, CDR2 FQGNSA. The CDR3 has 17 amino acids. The CDR3 sequence: CASSLGGQGLSGNTIYF. CDR3 sequence (DNA): TGTGCCAGCAGCTTAGGGGGTCAGGGTTTGTCGGGAAACACCATATATTTT.

This rearrangement joins TRBV25-1 to TRBJ2-3; D remains ambiguous. The CDR3 loop spans 14 amino acids. CDR1 MGHDK and CDR2 SYGVNS come from the germline V gene. Trimming shortened V by 3 bases and J by 2 bases, and 9 bases separated the two germline ends. Here the CDR3 DNA reads TGTGCCAGCAGTGATTACGGCCTCACAGATACGCAGTATTTT. Translating it yields CASSDYGLTDTQYF.

The gene calls are TRBV9 and TRBJ2-1; 9 nucleotides line up with TRBD2. Germline V gene lookup returns CDR1 SGDLS and CDR2 YYNGEE. The CDR3 covers 15 residues. J gave up 6 bases and V 2 bases, and 6 bases lay outside the gene matches. CDR3 region: CASSVASGIGNEQFF. The CDR3, as DNA: TGTGCCAGCAGCGTTGCTAGCGGGATAGGCAATGAGCAGTTCTTC.

This chain connects TRBV7-8 to TRBJ2-3; 7 nucleotides agree with TRBD2. Germline trimming cut 6 bases from V and 1 base from J; bases unmatched to any gene: 4. The CDR3 is made up of 14 amino acids. The germline gives CDR1 SGHVS, CDR2 FQNEAQ. The CDR3 is CASSPSGRTDTQYF. For the CDR3, the DNA is TGTGCCAGCAGTCCTAGCGGACGCACAGATACGCAGTATTTT.